A selection of T cell receptor beta chains follows, all from one sample in a study of blood T cells in healthy people across ages. TCRdb reprocessed the 5' RACE reads via MiXCR and lists one record per CDR3 protein. This table has roughly 1,300,000 distinct CDR3 sequences, roughly 60% appearing once. The specimen was blood. The origin of the receptors is a man younger than 35 in good health. The CDR3 runs from the conserved cysteine through the conserved F or W. The order of the fields is J gene, CDR3 length, D gene, V gene, clone size, CDR3 DNA, CDR3 protein. D genes are given only for firm matches. Size values are once, few and many counts, or a class for expanded clones, and some rows have none.

TRBJ2-3 14 NA TRBV12-3/TRBV12-4 NA TGTGCCAGCAGTTTGTCCTACGAGAGAGATACGCAGTATTTT CASSLSYERDTQYF
TRBJ2-3 14 NA TRBV5-1 few TGTGCCAGCAGCCGGGACGGAAGCACAGATACGCAGTATTTT CASSRDGSTDTQYF
TRBJ2-7 11 TRBD2 TRBV6-2/TRBV6-3 NA TGTGCCGGCGGACTAGCGGACGAGCAGTACTTC CAGGLADEQYF
TRBJ1-2 15 NA TRBV6-2/TRBV6-3 once TGTGCCAGCATAACACCGGGACACCCGTTCTATGGCTACACCTTC CASITPGHPFYGYTF
TRBJ2-1 14 NA TRBV12-3/TRBV12-4 NA TGTGCCAGCAGTACCGGGGGAAGGTACAATGAGCAGTTCTTC CASSTGGRYNEQFF
TRBJ2-3 15 TRBD2 TRBV11-2 NA TGTGCCAGCAGCTTAGCTGCGGGAGTAACAGATACGCAGTATTTT CASSLAAGVTDTQYF
TRBJ1-2 13 NA TRBV6-6 NA TGTGCCAGCAGTTATGAACAGTTCTATGGCTACACCTTC CASSYEQFYGYTF
TRBJ2-1 14 NA TRBV27 few TGTGCCAGCAGTTTTATCCCGGTTGACAATGAGCAGTTCTTC CASSFIPVDNEQFF
TRBJ2-3 13 NA TRBV6-2/TRBV6-3 NA TGTGCCAGCAGCATCTTCGTCCCAGATACGCAGTATTTT CASSIFVPDTQYF
TRBJ2-7 14 NA TRBV7-2 NA TGTGCCAGCAGCCGCGGGGGAACAGGGGACGAGCAGTACTTC CASSRGGTGDEQYF
TRBJ2-2 15 TRBD1 TRBV5-1 NA TGCGCCAGCAGCTTGGCGGGACAGCGGTCCGGGGAGCTGTTTTTT CASSLAGQRSGELFF
TRBJ2-1 16 TRBD1 TRBV5-6 NA TGTGCCAGCAGCTGGGGGACAGGGAGCTCCTACAATGAGCAGTTCTTC CASSWGTGSSYNEQFF
TRBJ2-3 17 TRBD2 TRBV6-6 few TGTGCCAGCAGTTACTCAACTAGCGGGCGTATCACAGATACGCAGTATTTT CASSYSTSGRITDTQYF
TRBJ1-2 13 NA TRBV12-3/TRBV12-4 few TGTGCCAGCAGTTTATCGGGGGTCAGCGGCTACACCTTC CASSLSGVSGYTF
TRBJ2-7 13 TRBD1 TRBV7-2 NA TGTGCCCGCCCGGGGACAGATAGTTACGAGCAGTACTTC CARPGTDSYEQYF
TRBJ2-1 15 NA TRBV7-9 NA TGTGCCAGCAGCCCCCCACTAGACACCTACAATGAGCAGTTCTTC CASSPPLDTYNEQFF
TRBJ2-7 16 NA TRBV27 NA TGTGCCAGCGGTCGGTATGGGATTAGCGAGTCCTACGAGCAGTACTTC CASGRYGISESYEQYF
TRBJ2-3 15 NA TRBV20-1 NA TGCAGTGCTGCGAGCGGAGGGGCCGTCACAGATACGCAGTATTTT CSAASGGAVTDTQYF
TRBJ2-7 15 NA TRBV15 NA TGTGCCACCAGCAGAGATCTGGGACATTCCCTTGAGCAGTACTTC CATSRDLGHSLEQYF
TRBJ2-3 15 NA TRBV7-6 few TGTGCCAGCAGCCCAGGGGCGGGACTACCAGATACGCAGTATTTT CASSPGAGLPDTQYF
TRBJ2-1 15 NA TRBV7-2 NA TGTGCCAGCAGCTTAGATCTCGGACCCTACAATGAGCAGTTCTTC CASSLDLGPYNEQFF
TRBJ2-5 15 TRBD2 TRBV6-6 few TGTGCCAGCAGTTACTCCGGGGGGACTGAAGAGACCCAGTACTTC CASSYSGGTEETQYF
TRBJ2-5 17 NA TRBV6-1 NA TGTGCCAGCAGTGAATCCCGGAATAGCGGTCCTAAGGAGACCCAGTACTTC CASSESRNSGPKETQYF
TRBJ2-1 14 NA TRBV2 NA TGTGCCACGGACCGGGACACTGTTTACAATGAGCAGTTCTTC CATDRDTVYNEQFF
TRBJ1-2 14 NA TRBV24-1 few TGTGCCACCAGTGACTTTAGCTATTCCTATGGCTACACCTTC CATSDFSYSYGYTF
TRBJ1-1 14 NA TRBV5-1 NA TGCGCCAGCAGCAGAACTACAGGGAACACTGAAGCTTTCTTT CASSRTTGNTEAFF
TRBJ2-1 14 NA TRBV6-1 NA TGTGCCAGCAGTGGTCTCAGATCCGCCAATGAGCAGTTCTTC CASSGLRSANEQFF
TRBJ2-4 15 TRBD2 TRBV13 NA TGTGCCAGCAGCTTAGGCCCGGGGGGGACGAACATTCAGTACTTC CASSLGPGGTNIQYF
TRBJ1-1 16 TRBD1 TRBV4-2 NA TGTGCCAGCAGCCACGACAGGGACAGAATGAACACTGAAGCTTTCTTT CASSHDRDRMNTEAFF
TRBJ1-5 16 TRBD1 TRBV11-2 NA TGTGCCAGCAGCTTAGGCGGGACAGGATTAAGTCAGCCCCAGCATTTT CASSLGGTGLSQPQHF
TRBJ2-5 14 TRBD2 TRBV12-3/TRBV12-4 NA TGTGCCAGCAGTACAGGGACTAGCCGGGAGACCCAGTACTTC CASSTGTSRETQYF
TRBJ2-1 17 NA TRBV4-2 NA TGTGCCAGCAGCCAATACAACCGGGAAACCCTCAACAATGAGCAGTTCTTC CASSQYNRETLNNEQFF
TRBJ2-7 15 TRBD1 TRBV15 NA TGTGCCACCAGCAGAGATAGAGGACAGGGTAACGAGCAGTACTTC CATSRDRGQGNEQYF
TRBJ2-7 16 NA TRBV20-1 once TGCAGTGCTCGGATCTCGGACAGAACGAGCTACAATGAGCAGTACTTC CSARISDRTSYNEQYF
TRBJ1-6 15 TRBD1 TRBV9 once TGTGCCAGCAGCGCAGGACAGGGGATTAATTCACCCCTCCACTTT CASSAGQGINSPLHF
TRBJ2-1 13 NA TRBV11-2 NA TGTGCCAGCAGCCCAACAGCGGCCGGTGAGCAGTTCTTC CASSPTAAGEQFF
TRBJ2-7 15 NA TRBV4-3 NA TGCGCCAGCAGCCAAGATGGGGGACCTCTATACGAGCAGTACTTC CASSQDGGPLYEQYF